This record looks at one TCR beta chain sequence and its context. Some clones are missing from TCRdb's copy, which holds only in-frame ones; the method was immunoSEQ multiplex PCR. The sample lists about 77,000 clones, around nine tenths seen once, with more than 4.5% in the top ten. This sample was taken from a study of OX40 agonist ivuxolimab in advanced cancers. Anyone with autoimmune disease history or systemic immunosuppression was excluded. This CDR3 contains 15 residues. V shed 7 bases and J 7 bases; nucleotides not matched to a gene: 10. The V gene's germline CDR1 is LNHDA and CDR2 SQIVND (reference sequence).

Here the sequenced sample was CD4+ or CD8+ T cells sorted from blood, taken in a trial of the OX40 agonist ivuxolimab. The chain links TRBV19 to TRBJ2-1; TRBD1 matches 10 bases. The clonotype was recovered from an adult with an advanced solid tumor such as melanoma, head and neck, liver or kidney cancer. The chain's CDR3 is CASTGSGQGRNEQFF. CDR3 coding DNA: TGTGCCAGTACTGGGTCGGGACAGGGGAGGAATGAGCAGTTCTTC.